Presented here are 8 T cell receptor beta chains from one specimen sequenced in a study of T cell repertoires in cytomegalovirus infection. For these receptors, no antigen is known. From the reads, TCRdb called clonotypes with MiXCR, one entry per CDR3 protein. The sample holds about half a million distinct CDR3 sequences, 33% seen once. The sequences come from cultured PBMCs, collected from culture after CMV antigen stimulation. All receptors come from a human donor in good health (CMV status not recorded). Some clones in this sample may be carry-over from other donors' samples.

In this sample, this clonotype turned up many times. CDR3 sequence: CASSIDRGHSPLHF. The CDR3 nucleotides are TGTGCCAGCAGCATCGACAGGGGGCATTCACCCCTCCACTTT. This chain joins TRBV7-2 and TRBJ1-6; TRBD1 matches 10 bases. V lost 5 bases, J lost 8 bases, and 3 bases stayed unmatched. CDR3 size: 14 residues. CDR1 is SGHTA, CDR2 FQGNSA, per germline.

V gene TRBV6-2 or TRBV6-3 combines with J gene TRBJ2-1; a weak D match, TRBD1 (6 bases). This CDR3 region has 16 residues. The V end lost 3 bases, the J end lost 12 bases, and 24 bases lay between the germline ends. CDR1 MNHEY and CDR2 SVGEGT come from the germline V gene. CDR3 sequence (DNA): TGTGCCAGCAGTTATACCGGACAGAGCCCCCTAGCAGTGCAGTTCTTC. This gives the protein CASSYTGQSPLAVQFF.

The chain carries TRBV27 and TRBJ2-1; TRBD2 agrees at 8 bases. Looked up from germline, CDR1 is MNHEY and CDR2 is SMNVEV (reference sequence). The CDR3 is 20 amino acids. The J segment lost 5 bases and the V segment lost 1 base, leaving 19 bases of the junction unmatched. The CDR3 is CASSLFLGLGAGGFHNEQFF. For the CDR3, the DNA is TGTGCCAGCAGTTTATTTCTAGGCCTGGGGGCGGGAGGTTTCCACAATGAGCAGTTCTTC.

The chain employs TRBV20-1 and TRBJ1-2, with D tentatively TRBD1 (5 bases). Germline V gene sequence: CDR1 DFQATT, CDR2 SNEGSKA (reference sequence). V was trimmed by 3 bases and J by 5 bases, leaving 10 bases between them. The CDR3 is 12 amino acids. The CDR3 protein is CSASGRVYGYTF. The DNA for the CDR3 is TGCAGTGCTAGTGGCAGGGTATATGGCTACACCTTC.

The V and J genes are TRBV14 and TRBJ2-1; tentative D call: TRBD1 (5 bases). Trimming took 0 bases from V and 7 from J, leaving 19 bases between them. The CDR3 consists of 17 residues. CDR1 and CDR2 from the germline V gene are SGHDN and FVKESK. The CDR3 reads CASSQDLAWGYANEQFF. The CDR3 DNA reads as TGTGCCAGCAGCCAAGATTTAGCATGGGGCTATGCGAATGAGCAGTTCTTC.

The V call is TRBV29-1, the J call TRBJ2-3, with D possibly being TRBD2 (6 bases). There are 14 residues in the CDR3. In germline, CDR1 is SQVTM, CDR2 ANQGSEA. V was shortened by 2 bases and J by 6 bases, with 15 bases between the two germline ends. The CDR3 sequence is CSVEIGSRGDTQYF. CDR3 coding DNA: TGCAGCGTTGAAATAGGGTCCCGGGGGGATACGCAGTATTTT.

This clonotype showed up just a few times. The chain carries TRBV27 and TRBJ2-5, with 7 bases that match TRBD1. V shed 6 bases and J 4 bases; nucleotides not matched to a gene: 8. Germline V lookup: CDR1 MNHEY, CDR2 SMNVEV (reference sequence). This CDR3 contains 14 residues. CDR3 in DNA: TGTGCCAGCAGGATAGGGACAGCCACAGAGACCCAGTACTTC. Residues: CASRIGTATETQYF.

This clonotype occurred a few times. In DNA, the CDR3 is TGTGCCAGCACTCCCAGACAGGGATCTCAGCCCCAGCATTTT. Translating it yields CASTPRQGSQPQHF. The V gene is TRBV6-6, the J gene TRBJ1-5; 7 nucleotides agree with TRBD1. The CDR3 extends over 14 amino acids. CDR1 is MNHNY and CDR2 is SVGAGI in the germline V gene (reference sequence). V shed 7 bases and J 6 bases; nucleotides not matched to a gene: 9.